These T cell receptor beta chains were read from a single sample in a study of blood T cell repertoires in COVID-19. TCRdb keeps only in-frame clones here, not all; method: immunoSEQ multiplex PCR. The sample has about 94,000 clones, 75% to 85% seen once. What was sequenced was peripheral blood. All receptors derive from a woman older than 75 with acute or convalescent COVID-19. The CDR3 runs from the conserved cysteine through the conserved F or W. D genes are given only for firm matches. Part of the rows lack a size; the others show once, few, many or a class for expanded clones.

d_call: NA
clone_size: NA
j_call: TRBJ2-1
v_call: TRBV4-2
cdr3_nt: TGTGCCAGCAGCCAAGCGGTGAGCGAGCAGCTGAACAATGAGCAGTTCTTC
cdr3_aa: CASSQAVSEQLNNEQFF

d_call: NA
clone_size: NA
j_call: TRBJ2-3
v_call: TRBV5-1
cdr3_nt: TGCGCCAGCAGCTTGGCCGGAGGAGCGGCGGGTAGCACAGATACGCAGTATTTT
cdr3_aa: CASSLAGGAAGSTDTQYF

d_call: TRBD1
clone_size: once
j_call: TRBJ1-3
v_call: TRBV14
cdr3_nt: TGTGCCAGCAGCCCGAGGAGACGACAGGGGGAGGGCACCATATATTTT
cdr3_aa: CASSPRRRQGEGTIYF

d_call: NA
clone_size: NA
j_call: TRBJ1-3
v_call: TRBV19
cdr3_nt: TGTGCCACCCAGTCCGGGAGAAACACCATATATTTT
cdr3_aa: CATQSGRNTIYF

d_call: TRBD1
clone_size: NA
j_call: TRBJ1-5
v_call: TRBV7-8
cdr3_nt: TGTGCCAGCAGCTTGACAGGGTGGGTCAATCAGCCCCAGCATTTT
cdr3_aa: CASSLTGWVNQPQHF

d_call: NA
clone_size: NA
j_call: TRBJ2-5
v_call: TRBV18
cdr3_nt: TGTGCCAGCTCACCCCGGTTAGCTCCTCAAGAGACCCAGTACTTC
cdr3_aa: CASSPRLAPQETQYF

d_call: NA
clone_size: NA
j_call: TRBJ1-1
v_call: TRBV9
cdr3_nt: TGTGCCAGCAGCGTAAGGAGTCAGAACACTGAAGCTTTCTTT
cdr3_aa: CASSVRSQNTEAFF

d_call: TRBD1
clone_size: NA
j_call: TRBJ2-4
v_call: TRBV9
cdr3_nt: TGTGCCAGCAGCGAGCAGGGGGCGAGGGAAAACATTCAGTACTTC
cdr3_aa: CASSEQGARENIQYF

d_call: TRBD1
clone_size: NA
j_call: TRBJ2-7
v_call: TRBV5-6
cdr3_nt: TGTGCCAGCAGCTTAGGGGACAGGATTTCCTACGAGCAGTACTTC
cdr3_aa: CASSLGDRISYEQYF

d_call: TRBD1
clone_size: few
j_call: TRBJ2-3
v_call: TRBV5-1
cdr3_nt: TGCGCCAGCAGCTTAGGGACAGGGGGGGATACGCAGTATTTT
cdr3_aa: CASSLGTGGDTQYF

d_call: NA
clone_size: NA
j_call: TRBJ1-1
v_call: TRBV19
cdr3_nt: TGTGCCAGTAGTATAGATCTGGGACAGAACACTGAAGCTTTCTTT
cdr3_aa: CASSIDLGQNTEAFF

d_call: TRBD1
clone_size: NA
j_call: TRBJ1-4
v_call: TRBV5-1
cdr3_nt: TGCGCCAGCAGCTTGCCACAGGGGGCTAATGAAAAACTGTTTTTT
cdr3_aa: CASSLPQGANEKLFF

d_call: TRBD1
clone_size: NA
j_call: TRBJ2-5
v_call: TRBV14
cdr3_nt: TGTGCCAGCAGCCAAGATTACGGGACAGGACAAGAGACCCAGTACTTC
cdr3_aa: CASSQDYGTGQETQYF

d_call: TRBD1
clone_size: once
j_call: TRBJ2-2
v_call: TRBV12-3/TRBV12-4
cdr3_nt: TGTGCCAGCAGTTCACAGGGGCACGGGGAGCTGTTTTTT
cdr3_aa: CASSSQGHGELFF

d_call: TRBD2
clone_size: NA
j_call: TRBJ2-5
v_call: TRBV3-1/TRBV3-2
cdr3_nt: TGTGCCAGCAGCCAAGTTAGTCTAGCGGGAGAGACCCAGTACTTC
cdr3_aa: CASSQVSLAGETQYF

d_call: NA
clone_size: NA
j_call: TRBJ2-5
v_call: TRBV11-3
cdr3_nt: TGTGCCAGCAGTCTGAGTGGCAGAAGGGGAGAGACCCAGTACTTC
cdr3_aa: CASSLSGRRGETQYF

d_call: NA
clone_size: few
j_call: TRBJ2-7
v_call: TRBV5-1
cdr3_nt: TGCGCCAGCAGTTACCCAGGCGCTAACTACGAGCAGTACTTC
cdr3_aa: CASSYPGANYEQYF

d_call: TRBD2
clone_size: NA
j_call: TRBJ2-1
v_call: TRBV5-1
cdr3_nt: TGCGCCAGCAGCTTTGCCGGGACTAGCCCCAATGAGCAGTTCTTC
cdr3_aa: CASSFAGTSPNEQFF

d_call: TRBD1
clone_size: once
j_call: TRBJ2-7
v_call: TRBV11-2
cdr3_nt: TGTGCCAGCAGCTCCCGGGACAGGGGTTACGAGCAGTACTTC
cdr3_aa: CASSSRDRGYEQYF

d_call: TRBD1
clone_size: NA
j_call: TRBJ2-7
v_call: TRBV6-5
cdr3_nt: TGTGCCAGCAGGACAGGGGGACACGAGCAGTACTTC
cdr3_aa: CASRTGGHEQYF

d_call: TRBD1
clone_size: NA
j_call: TRBJ2-7
v_call: TRBV4-1
cdr3_nt: TGCGCCAGCAGCCAAGCCGGGACAGCCTCCTACGAGCAGTACTTC
cdr3_aa: CASSQAGTASYEQYF

d_call: NA
clone_size: few
j_call: TRBJ2-2
v_call: TRBV19
cdr3_nt: TGTGCCAGTAGTATAATCGGTCAGGGAACCGGGGAGCTGTTTTTT
cdr3_aa: CASSIIGQGTGELFF

d_call: TRBD1
clone_size: once
j_call: TRBJ1-1
v_call: TRBV6-5
cdr3_nt: TGTGCCAGCAGTTTGACGACAGGGGGATCTGAAGCTTTCTTT
cdr3_aa: CASSLTTGGSEAFF

d_call: TRBD2
clone_size: NA
j_call: TRBJ2-1
v_call: TRBV7-2
cdr3_nt: TGTGCCAGCAGCTTCTCCGGGACTAGCGGGAAGTACAATGAGCAGTTCTTC
cdr3_aa: CASSFSGTSGKYNEQFF

d_call: TRBD1
clone_size: NA
j_call: TRBJ2-7
v_call: TRBV9
cdr3_nt: TGTGCCAGCAGCAGGGGGCCCTCCTACGAGCAGTACTTC
cdr3_aa: CASSRGPSYEQYF

d_call: NA
clone_size: NA
j_call: TRBJ2-7
v_call: TRBV3-1/TRBV3-2
cdr3_nt: TGTGCCAGCAGCCAAGACGGGGGCGCGGGAGAAGGGTATCGCGAGCAGTACTTC
cdr3_aa: CASSQDGGAGEGYREQYF

d_call: NA
clone_size: few
j_call: TRBJ1-1
v_call: TRBV30
cdr3_nt: TGTGCCTGGTGCCAGGGATTGAGCACTGAAGCTTTCTTT
cdr3_aa: CAWCQGLSTEAFF

d_call: TRBD1
clone_size: NA
j_call: TRBJ1-1
v_call: TRBV11-2
cdr3_nt: TGTGCCAGCAGCTTTGGACAGGGAATCACTGAAGCTTTCTTT
cdr3_aa: CASSFGQGITEAFF

d_call: TRBD2
clone_size: NA
j_call: TRBJ2-3
v_call: TRBV20-1
cdr3_nt: TGCAGTGCTAGTTTCGACGGGAGGGTCACAGATACGCAGTATTTT
cdr3_aa: CSASFDGRVTDTQYF

d_call: NA
clone_size: NA
j_call: TRBJ2-5
v_call: TRBV7-3
cdr3_nt: TGTGCCAGCAGCTTAACGGTGGAGGAGACCCAGTACTTC
cdr3_aa: CASSLTVEETQYF

d_call: TRBD2
clone_size: few
j_call: TRBJ2-5
v_call: TRBV11-2
cdr3_nt: TGTGCCAGCAGCTTGGGATCCCGGGGGGGCCAAGAGACCCAGTACTTC
cdr3_aa: CASSLGSRGGQETQYF

d_call: TRBD2
clone_size: NA
j_call: TRBJ2-2
v_call: TRBV2
cdr3_nt: TGTGCCAGTAGGGGGGATCCTAGCGGGGTCAACACCGGGGAGCTGTTTTTT
cdr3_aa: CASRGDPSGVNTGELFF

d_call: NA
clone_size: few
j_call: TRBJ2-7
v_call: TRBV4-1
cdr3_nt: TGCGCCAGCAGCCAAGATCAGGGGCGCGAGCAGTACTTC
cdr3_aa: CASSQDQGREQYF

d_call: NA
clone_size: NA
j_call: TRBJ2-3
v_call: TRBV27
cdr3_nt: TGTGCCAGCAGCCCAAGGGGTTCTAGCACAGATACGCAGTATTTT
cdr3_aa: CASSPRGSSTDTQYF

d_call: NA
clone_size: NA
j_call: TRBJ1-1
v_call: TRBV5-1
cdr3_nt: TGCGCCAGCAGCTTGAATGAGGTCACTGAAGCTTTCTTT
cdr3_aa: CASSLNEVTEAFF

d_call: TRBD1
clone_size: NA
j_call: TRBJ2-1
v_call: TRBV10-3
cdr3_nt: TGTGCCATCAGTGAACAGGGGGCAACAATAAATGAGCAGTTCTTC
cdr3_aa: CAISEQGATINEQFF

d_call: TRBD2
clone_size: NA
j_call: TRBJ2-1
v_call: TRBV10-3
cdr3_nt: TGTGCCATCAGTGAGTCGACTAGCGTAGAGTTCTTC
cdr3_aa: CAISESTSVEFF

d_call: NA
clone_size: NA
j_call: TRBJ1-2
v_call: TRBV29-1
cdr3_nt: TGCAGCGTTGTACAGGGAGGGGATGGCTACACCTTC
cdr3_aa: CSVVQGGDGYTF

d_call: TRBD1
clone_size: few
j_call: TRBJ1-2
v_call: TRBV28
cdr3_nt: TGTGCCAGCAACAAAAACAGGGGGTATGGCTACACCTTC
cdr3_aa: CASNKNRGYGYTF

d_call: NA
clone_size: NA
j_call: TRBJ2-5
v_call: TRBV6-5
cdr3_nt: TGTGCCAGCAGCCGCGACAGAGAAGAGACCCAGTACTTC
cdr3_aa: CASSRDREETQYF